This T cell receptor beta chain stems from a study of blood T cell repertoires in COVID-19. About the research overall: The samples span acute and convalescent COVID-19 from the United States, Italy and Spain.

How the authors handled the data: Amplifying reference gene primers gave estimates of nucleated cell counts. The table came from immunoSEQ multiplex PCR; TCRdb's copy has only in-frame clones and leaves some out. V and J calls and clone size are given by that table; D and trimming were obtained from the DNA. This sample has 300,000 to 400,000 clones, with more than 75% found just once. CDR3 length equals 13 residues. The germline V gene encodes CDR1 SGHVS and CDR2 FNYEAQ. Trimming took 1 base from V and 5 from J, leaving 8 bases between them. This rearrangement joins TRBV7-6 to TRBJ1-1; D gene ambiguous. This sequence originates from a woman aged 50 to 65 with active or convalescent COVID-19. Sequences were obtained from peripheral blood. CDR3: CASSLGEATEAFF. As DNA, the CDR3 is TGTGCCAGCAGCTTAGGTGAGGCTACTGAAGCTTTCTTT. The full variable domain, its missing parts supplied by reference TRBV7-6 and TRBJ1-1, is GAGVSQSPRYKVTKRGQDVALRCDPISGHVSLYWYRQALGQGPEFLTYFNYEAQQDKSGLPNDRFSAERPEGSISTLTIQRTEQRDSAMYRCASSLGEATEAFFGQGTRLTVV.